Each of the 15 T cell receptor beta chains below was sequenced from the same sample in a study of technical replicates of blood from several donors. Profiled with immunoSEQ multiplex PCR; TCRdb holds only in-frame clones, not every one. The table has about 62,000 clones, around 87% seen once. Input material: PBMCs. The receptors derive from a human donor in good health. Some clones in this sample may be carry-over from other donors' samples.

The chain joins TRBV5-4 to TRBJ2-7; D may be TRBD1 (5 bases). Germline CDR1 is SGHNT and CDR2 is YYREEE (reference sequence). The ends were cut back, 5 bases at V and 4 bases at J, with 16 bases in the middle. The CDR3 is 14 amino acids. The CDR3 is CASSPDRLVYEQYF. CDR3 in DNA: TGTGCCAGCAGTCCTGACAGACTCGTTTACGAGCAGTACTTC.

This chain joins TRBV6-5 and TRBJ2-6; weak D call: TRBD1 (5 bases). Germline CDR1 and CDR2: MNHEY and SVGAGI. The length of the CDR3 is 15 residues. Deletions cut 6 bases from V and 2 bases from J, with 11 bases between. CDR3 in amino acids: CASSQMTAGANVLTF. CDR3 sequence (DNA): TGTGCCAGCAGCCAGATGACAGCTGGGGCCAACGTCCTGACTTTC.

Worth noting for this clone: This CDR3 is also generated by other DNA sequences in the sample. The chain is built from TRBV30 and TRBJ1-2, with TRBD1 identical over 7 bases. Germline CDR1 and CDR2: GTSNPN and SVGIG (reference sequence). V was clipped by 0 bases and J by 7 bases; unmatched bases: 2. The CDR3 runs 12 residues. In DNA form, the CDR3 reads TGTGCCTGGAGTGTAACAGGGGCTGGCTACACCTTC. This gives the protein CAWSVTGAGYTF.

The J gene is TRBJ2-4, the V gene TRBV5-6; 7 bases line up with TRBD1. Germline-derived CDR1 and CDR2 are SGHDT and YYEEEE. The trim removed 0 bases at V and 9 bases at J, leaving 6 bases unmatched. The length of the CDR3 is 14 residues. The CDR3 loop is CASSLEDRPGIQYF. DNA of the CDR3: TGTGCCAGCAGCTTGGAGGACAGGCCGGGCATTCAGTACTTC.

This chain connects TRBV6-6 to TRBJ2-3, with a tentative D call TRBD2 (6 bases). The CDR3 is 12 residues long. Trimming took off 11 bases at V and 8 bases at J, with 17 bases between the two ends. The germline V gene has CDR1 MNHNY and CDR2 SVGAGI (reference sequence). The CDR3 is CALRASGFTQYF. DNA of the CDR3: TGTGCCCTCCGGGCCAGCGGGTTTACGCAGTATTTT.

V is TRBV7-3 and J is TRBJ2-1; TRBD2 matches 7 bases. The V and J ends lost 5 bases and 2 bases, in that order; junction bases with no gene match: 6. The CDR3 is 15 amino acids. The germline CDR1 and CDR2 sequences are SGHTA and FQGTGA. The CDR3 sequence is CASSVAGVAYNEQFF. Written as DNA, the CDR3 is TGTGCCAGCAGCGTAGCGGGCGTGGCCTACAATGAGCAGTTCTTC.

The chain has TRBV13 and TRBJ2-1, with D perhaps TRBD1 (8 bases). The CDR3 totals 16 residues. Germline V gene data show CDR1 as PRHDT and CDR2 as FYEKMQ (reference sequence). The germline V and J ends were trimmed by 0 bases and 8 bases, with 17 bases remaining between them. CDR3: CASSLGLGQGGYEQFF. Written as DNA, the CDR3 is TGTGCCAGCAGCTTAGGCCTTGGACAGGGAGGGTATGAGCAGTTCTTC.

This clone was seen a single time. The chain couples TRBV7-3 to TRBJ2-1, with 10 bases lining up with TRBD2. With V trimmed by 1 base and J by 10 bases, 13 bases remained unmatched. The CDR3 has 17 residues. CDR1 is SGHTA, CDR2 FQGTGA, per germline. The CDR3 nucleotides read TGTGCCAGCAGCTTAAATCCTAGCGGGGGAGCCTGGGGGGAGCAGTTCTTC. Translating gives CASSLNPSGGAWGEQFF.

This chain links TRBV7-9 with TRBJ2-1; perhaps TRBD2 as D (6 bases). Germline CDR1 and CDR2: SEHNR and FQNEAQ (reference sequence). This CDR3 region has 15 residues. Trimming removed 5 bases from V and 2 bases from J, with 13 bases in between. CDR3 sequence (DNA): TGTGCCAGCAGCCGAGGGTCGGGAGCCTACAATGAGCAGTTCTTC. Encoded protein: CASSRGSGAYNEQFF.

The V call is TRBV4-1, the J call TRBJ2-7; D is possibly TRBD2 (6 bases). Germline V gives CDR1 MGHRA, CDR2 YSYEKL. The CDR3 length is 15 residues. Trimming took 0 bases from V and 3 from J, leaving 12 bases between them. The CDR3 here is CASSQEEAGGYEQYF. The CDR3 DNA is TGCGCCAGCAGCCAAGAGGAGGCCGGGGGCTACGAGCAGTACTTC.

This chain links TRBV10-3 with TRBJ1-1; TRBD1 agrees at 8 bases. Germline assignment: CDR1 ENHRY and CDR2 SYGVKD. V lost 6 bases to trimming and J lost 7 bases; unmatched junction nucleotides: 7. This CDR3 region has 13 residues. This CDR3 is CAISRQGSNEAFF. The CDR3 DNA reads as TGTGCCATCAGCAGACAGGGGAGTAATGAAGCTTTCTTT.

This rearrangement joins TRBV4-1 to TRBJ2-2; 9 nucleotides agree with TRBD1. The CDR3 runs 16 residues. The trim removed 4 bases at V and 6 bases at J, leaving 9 bases unmatched. CDR1 is MGHRA and CDR2 is YSYEKL in the germline V gene. The CDR3 loop is CASSRRGQGYAGELFF. As DNA, the CDR3 is TGCGCCAGCAGCCGGCGGGGACAGGGTTACGCCGGGGAGCTGTTTTTT.

This clone was counted a single time. This chain joins TRBV6-1 and TRBJ2-4; weak D call: TRBD2 (5 bases). The CDR3 runs 19 residues. CDR1 and CDR2 from the germline V gene are MNHNS and SASEGT. V lost 0 bases to trimming and J lost 0 bases, with 18 bases between them. The CDR3 DNA reads TGTGCCAGCAGTGAAGCCCCACACTCAGCGGTACTAGCCAAAAACATTCAGTACTTC. Residues: CASSEAPHSAVLAKNIQYF.

The chain employs TRBV7-9 and TRBJ2-3, with TRBD2 matching 11 bases. This CDR3 has 19 amino acids. After removal of 1 base from V and 2 bases from J, the junction contained 11 bases not matched to a gene. Germline lookup yields CDR1 SEHNR and CDR2 FQNEAQ (reference sequence). The CDR3 here is CASSLEGGLAEALTDTQYF. The CDR3 bases are TGTGCCAGCAGCTTAGAGGGGGGACTAGCGGAGGCCCTCACAGATACGCAGTATTTT.

This chain links TRBV18 with TRBJ2-1; D remains unclear. This CDR3 spans 12 amino acids. V was pared by 3 bases and J by 6 bases, with 6 bases between. The germline V gene encodes CDR1 KGHSH and CDR2 LQKENI. The CDR3, as DNA: TGTGCCAGCTCACCTTCGGTCAATGAGCAGTTCTTC. Residues: CASSPSVNEQFF.